Presented here are 9 T cell receptor beta chains from one specimen sequenced in a study of T cell clonotyping in hematopoietic cell transplantation. The table came from immunoSEQ multiplex PCR; TCRdb's copy has only in-frame clones and leaves some out. This table has roughly 17,000 clones, approximately 91% appearing once. Specimen: peripheral blood mononuclear cells. These receptors all come from a man in his forties in good health. Some clones in this sample may be carry-over from other donors' samples.

This sequence joins TRBV25-1 and TRBJ1-4; 11 nucleotides agree with TRBD1. The CDR3 contains 15 residues. V was pared by 1 base and J by 7 bases, with 2 bases of the junction left unmatched. CDR1 and CDR2 from the germline V gene are MGHDK and SYGVNS. DNA for the CDR3: TGTGCCAGCAGTGAATGGGGGACAGGGGGTGAAAAACTGTTTTTT. Amino acid sequence: CASSEWGTGGEKLFF. Full variable domain (remainder filled in from reference TRBV25-1 and TRBJ1-4): EADIYQTPRYLVIGTGKKITLECSQTMGHDKMYWYQQDPGMELHLIHYSYGVNSTEKGDLSSESTVSRIRTEHFPLTLESARPSHTSQYLCASSEWGTGGEKLFFGSGTQLSVL.

The rearrangement joins TRBV27 to TRBJ2-3; 8 bases are shared with TRBD1. CDR1 is MNHEY, CDR2 SMNVEV, per germline (reference sequence). V shed 2 bases, J shed 5 bases, and the junction held 9 bases outside the gene matches. The length of the CDR3 is 16 residues. CDR3 nucleotide sequence: TGTGCCAGCAGTTTAAACGGCAGGGGGCAAGGAGATACGCAGTATTTT. Amino acid sequence: CASSLNGRGQGDTQYF.

CDR3 sequence reads: CASSYSGQIQETQYF. As DNA, the CDR3 is TGTGCCAGCAGTTACTCGGGACAGATACAAGAGACCCAGTACTTC. The chain uses TRBV6-5 and TRBJ2-5, with 7 nucleotides matching TRBD1. The V and J ends lost 0 bases and 2 bases, in that order; junction bases with no gene match: 3. Germline V gives CDR1 MNHEY, CDR2 SVGAGI. The length of the CDR3 is 15 residues.

This sequence joins TRBV7-2 and TRBJ1-2, with D perhaps matching TRBD1 (6 bases). With 1 base removed from V and 8 bases from J, the gap between germline ends came to 14 bases. Germline V CDR1 and CDR2: SGHTA, FQGNSA. CDR3 length equals 14 residues. The CDR3 sequence: CASSLDGGYGGYTF. CDR3 coding DNA: TGTGCCAGCAGCTTAGACGGGGGCTATGGAGGCTACACCTTC.

This clone occurred once. The identical CDR3 is also encoded by other nucleotide sequences in the sample. The rearrangement joins TRBV9 to TRBJ2-1; weak D call: TRBD1 (7 bases). This CDR3 is 15 amino acids long. V was pared by 2 bases and J by 5 bases, with 14 bases between. Germline V lookup: CDR1 SGDLS, CDR2 YYNGEE. The CDR3 is CASSVFGGTDNEQFF. The CDR3 DNA is TGTGCCAGCAGCGTTTTTGGCGGGACAGACAATGAGCAGTTCTTC.

The chain carries TRBV2 and TRBJ1-2; D is perhaps TRBD1 (5 bases). V lost 5 bases and J lost 3, with 16 bases in between. The germline V gene has CDR1 SNHLY and CDR2 FYNNEI. The CDR3 consists of 15 residues. The CDR3, as DNA: TGTGCCAGCAGTAACATACTTCAGGGCGACTATGGCTACACCTTC. Its translation: CASSNILQGDYGYTF.

This clone was recorded once. The chain combines TRBV6-6 with TRBJ2-5; 7 nucleotides align to TRBD1. V shed 2 bases, J shed 2 bases, and the junction held 2 bases outside the gene matches. The length of the CDR3 is 14 residues. Germline V CDR1 and CDR2: MNHNY, SVGAGI (reference sequence). The CDR3 reads CASSYGTAQETQYF. CDR3 bases: TGTGCCAGCAGTTACGGGACAGCTCAAGAGACCCAGTACTTC.

Only a few counts were recorded for this clone. The chain carries TRBV6-1 and TRBJ1-5; TRBD1 agrees at 10 bases. The CDR3 spans 15 residues. V shed 6 bases and J 3 bases; nucleotides not matched to a gene: 5. CDR1 MNHNS and CDR2 SASEGT come from the germline V gene. The CDR3 here is CASSAGTGDNQPQHF. In DNA form, the CDR3 reads TGTGCCAGCAGCGCCGGGACAGGGGACAATCAGCCCCAGCATTTT.

The CDR3 nucleotides read TGTGCCATCAGTACAGGTGTCTACGAGCAGTACTTC. Protein product: CAISTGVYEQYF. The rearrangement uses TRBV10-3 and TRBJ2-7, with D possibly being TRBD1 (5 bases). Trimming removed 5 bases from V and 3 bases from J, with 8 bases in between. From germline, CDR1 is ENHRY and CDR2 SYGVKD. The CDR3 is 12 amino acids.